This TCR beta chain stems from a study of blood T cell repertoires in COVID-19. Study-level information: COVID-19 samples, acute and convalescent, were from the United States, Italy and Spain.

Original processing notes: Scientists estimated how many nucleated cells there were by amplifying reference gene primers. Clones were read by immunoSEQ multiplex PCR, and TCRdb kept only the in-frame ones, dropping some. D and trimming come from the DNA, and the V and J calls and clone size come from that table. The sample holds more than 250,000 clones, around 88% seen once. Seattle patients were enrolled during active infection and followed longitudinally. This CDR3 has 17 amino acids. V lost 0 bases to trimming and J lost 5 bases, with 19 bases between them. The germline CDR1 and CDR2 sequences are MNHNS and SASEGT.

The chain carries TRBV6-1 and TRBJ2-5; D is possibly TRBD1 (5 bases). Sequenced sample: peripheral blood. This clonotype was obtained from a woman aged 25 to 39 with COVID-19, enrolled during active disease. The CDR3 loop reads CASSEALGEGFWETQYF. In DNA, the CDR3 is TGTGCCAGCAGTGAAGCGCTAGGGGAAGGTTTCTGGGAGACCCAGTACTTC.